Described below is a single T cell receptor beta chain sequence and its context. Its antigen is as yet unknown. The data were taken from a study of monozygotic twins with inflammatory bowel disease. The team made cDNA by running eight separate reactions for each sample. TCRdb re-called the 5' RACE reads and gives one entry per CDR3 protein, without DNA. The listing contains around 230,000 distinct CDR3 sequences. CDR3 size: 15 residues. Germline assignment: CDR1 DFQATT and CDR2 SNEGSKA (reference sequence). Study findings and constraints: Healthy co-twins exceeded IBD patients in TCRbeta diversity as measured by inverse Simpson.

This clonotype originated in a human donor with ulcerative colitis or Crohn's disease, or a healthy co-twin of an affected twin (not recorded which). This rearrangement joins TRBV20-1 to TRBJ2-6. Sequencing was carried out using blood. CDR3: CSAQETSSGANVLTF.